This T cell receptor (beta chain) was recorded in a study of T-cell memory formation after mild COVID-19 (dated by TCRdb to about 2021). For the study in its entirety: TCR sequence clusters from the two donors were found to be largely donor specific. The cohort was made up of two young adult volunteers, one female and one male, who were previously healthy. In a couple of donors, T-cell clones that expanded and contracted after mild COVID-19 were tracked by sequencing TCRalpha and TCRbeta repertoires over time.

Findings and caveats that apply to the study as a whole: Contracting CD4+ clones were located mainly in the CM and EM memory subsets, whereas CD8+ clones were found to be enriched in EMRA. SARS-CoV-2 specificity was not confirmed for the second-wave clones peaking on day 37. Only a couple of mild cases were covered in the study, and larger cohorts including severe cases with pre-infection samples were considered necessary. Some responding clones were detected in pre-infection memory, which suggested that pre-existing cross-reactive memory T cells had joined the SARS-CoV-2 response. From day 15 to 85, contracting clones showed balanced CD4/CD8 phenotypes, whereas a second wave of clones that expanded from day 15 to 37 leaned towards CD4+.

PBMCs were isolated by Ficoll-Paque density gradient centrifugation. A few counts support this clonotype. The clone's antigen remains unknown. Base-call qualities are not available, and no considerably larger clone is one nucleotide away. TCRdb names Illumina NovaSeq 6000 as the instrument used. Using 5'RACE with constant-segment primers, TCRalpha and TCRbeta cDNA libraries were constructed, with sample barcodes and unique molecular identifiers added in the process. Trizol reagent was used to extract RNA from every sample. Amplification of the libraries took two PCR steps, and the second step added a second sample barcode plus Illumina TruSeq adapters. Libraries were sequenced on an Illumina NovaSeq with 2 x 150 bp paired-end reads. In the source study's methods: Reads were demultiplexed and collapsed into UMI-guided consensus sequences with migec v1.2.7. Using mixcr v2.1.11, UMI consensuses were aligned to TRA and TRB V and J templates and then assembled into clonotypes. A clonotype was counted as expanded or contracted only when both edgeR and NoisET called the clonotype significant, with the noise models trained on biological replicates. For edgeR calls, the thresholds were a false discovery rate-adjusted p below 0.01 and a log2 fold-change of 1. As an exploratory analysis of dynamics, PCA with hierarchical clustering was applied to max-normalized trajectories of the 1000 most abundant clonotypes. The CD4 or CD8 phenotype of responding clones was assigned using the separately sequenced CD4+ and CD8+ repertoires. The public reads were quality trimmed at Q25 with fastp and then assembled into clones with MiXCR by TCRdb, keeping productive beta chains. Rows with a matching CDR3 protein are joined into one entry that keeps the most common DNA and genes. In this record, the V and J calls reflect TCRdb's handling and not the investigators' own analysis. A total of roughly 400,000 distinct CDR3 sequences appear in this sample, roughly 18% of them only once. Around a fifth of the sample belongs to the ten largest clones.

The germline V gene (reference sequence) supplies CDR1 DFQATT and CDR2 SNEGSKA. The germline ends are 11 bases apart after V is trimmed by 1 base and J by 2 bases. The CDR3 covers 14 residues, taking in both the cysteine and the phenylalanine. The only DNA kept is the CDR3, 42 bases in frame from the first base. The receptor's source is a man younger than 30 who had mild COVID-19 (a few samples of this study predate the infection). The sample titles of this study are shuffled in the database, so cell type and time point are left out; the donor was told from shared clones. Sequencing was carried out using PBMCs or a T cell subset sorted from them (not recorded which). This chain is built from TRBV20-1 and TRBJ1-2; the D gene assignment is ambiguous. The bases read TGCAGTGCTAGAGGAAAAAGGCTGAACTATGGCTACACCTTC. Its amino acids are CSARGKRLNYGYTF.